The source of this T cell receptor (beta chain) is a study of CD8 T cells in Susac syndrome. About 0.5 to 1 ug RNA was reverse transcribed with random hexamers. Multiplex PCR with immunoSEQ amplified the TCR beta CDR3 across 54 Vbeta and 13 Jbeta. TCRdb reprocessed the immunoSEQ multiplex PCR reads with MiXCR, giving one entry per CDR3 protein. The profile shows under 200,000 distinct CDR3 sequences, approximately 96% of them singletons. CDR1 SGHNT and CDR2 YYREEE come from the germline V gene (reference sequence). The CDR3 extends over 15 amino acids. The V gene end was trimmed by 0 bases and the J gene end by 7 bases; junction bases not matched to a gene: 8.

The source of this sequence is a human donor in good health. The sequenced sample consisted of CD4+ T cells from PBMCs. This chain uses TRBV5-4 with TRBJ1-1, with 8 nucleotides matching TRBD1. The DNA of the CDR3 is TGTGCCAGCAGCTTGGCCGGACAGGGAAGGGGTGAAGCTTTCTTT. Protein sequence: CASSLAGQGRGEAFF.